This TCR beta chain was sequenced for a study of chemoradiotherapy in HPV16-positive cancers. Trimming removed 5 bases at V and 4 bases at J, with 3 bases between. The CDR3 has 11 residues. Germline V CDR1 and CDR2: MNHNY, SVGAGI (reference sequence). Profiled with immunoSEQ multiplex PCR; TCRdb holds only in-frame clones, not every one. The sample includes about 36,000 clones, 80% to 95% seen only once; the top ten take more than 3%. The receptor comes from a human donor with HPV-associated anogenital cancer. The sample was blood, taken from a patient who underwent chemoradiotherapy. V is TRBV6-6 and J is TRBJ1-3; D gene unclear. The CDR3 DNA reads as TGTGCCAGCAGTCTAGGAAACACCATATATTTT. Amino acids: CASSLGNTIYF.